Each of the 32 T cell receptor beta chains below was sequenced from the same sample in a study of cytomegalovirus exposure and HLA in healthy donors. The study ran its PCR with 60 Vbeta and 13 Jbeta primers. The method was immunoSEQ multiplex PCR; TCRdb's version includes in-frame clones alone and lacks a portion of them. The data hold hundreds of thousands of clones, with approximately 80% observed a single time. Sequencing input: PBMCs. These receptors were collected from a girl aged 10 to 17 in good health and CMV-seronegative.

This chain links TRBV7-9 with TRBJ1-2; TRBD1 is a possible D gene (5 bases). Germline CDR1 reads SEHNR; CDR2 reads FQNEAQ (reference sequence). V was pared by 3 bases and J by 7 bases, with 12 bases between. The CDR3 consists of 13 residues. CDR3 in amino acids: CASSFIQGSGYTF. Here the CDR3 DNA reads TGTGCCAGCAGCTTTATTCAGGGTTCTGGCTACACCTTC.

V gene TRBV5-8 combines with J gene TRBJ1-1; the D is unclear. The CDR3 has 13 residues. Per germline, CDR1 SGHTS and CDR2 YDEGEE. V lost 2 bases, J lost 8 bases, and 13 bases lay in between. In DNA form, the CDR3 reads TGTGCCAGCAGCTTACGAGGTCGAGGGGAAGCTTTCTTT. It yields the protein CASSLRGRGEAFF.

The V call is TRBV27, the J call TRBJ1-1; D unclear. Germline assignment: CDR1 MNHEY and CDR2 SMNVEV (reference sequence). Trimming removed 0 bases from V and 8 bases from J, with 19 bases in between. The CDR3 totals 16 residues. In DNA form, the CDR3 reads TGTGCCAGCAGTTTATCCCAATCTCCAGGCGAAAACGAAGCTTTCTTT. Its protein is CASSLSQSPGENEAFF.

This clone occurred once. The chain combines TRBV18 with TRBJ2-2; 8 bases match TRBD1. The V gene end was trimmed by 6 bases and the J gene end by 6 bases; junction bases not matched to a gene: 3. The germline V gene encodes CDR1 KGHSH and CDR2 LQKENI. The CDR3 has 13 residues. The CDR3, as DNA: TGTGCCAGCTCCCAACAGGGGGCCGGGGAGCTGTTTTTT. Amino acid sequence: CASSQQGAGELFF.

This clone was seen a single time. V is TRBV9 and J is TRBJ2-1, with D perhaps matching TRBD2 (6 bases). Germline assignment: CDR1 SGDLS and CDR2 YYNGEE. The CDR3 is 15 residues long. V lost 4 bases, J lost 4 bases, and 15 bases lay in between. CDR3 DNA sequence: TGTGCCAGCAGCCCCGGGAGTGGGCGATACAATGAGCAGTTCTTC. Its translation is CASSPGSGRYNEQFF.

The chain joins TRBV19 to TRBJ1-2; D remains unclear. The germline gives CDR1 LNHDA, CDR2 SQIVND (reference sequence). V was shortened by 3 bases and J by 6 bases, with 11 bases between the two germline ends. CDR3 length: 13 amino acids. In DNA, the CDR3 is TGTGCCAGTAGTATTGCGGGAGGGAATGGCTACACCTTC. Its protein product is CASSIAGGNGYTF. Together with reference TRBV19 and TRBJ1-2, the CDR3 gives the full variable domain: DGGITQSPKYLFRKEGQNVTLSCEQNLNHDAMYWYRQDPGQGLRLIYYSQIVNDFQKGDIAEGYSVSREKKESFPLTVTSAQKNPTAFYLCASSIAGGNGYTFGSGTRLTVV.

The chain employs TRBV7-9 and TRBJ2-1; D call uncertain. The CDR3 has 10 amino acids. Looked up from germline, CDR1 is SEHNR and CDR2 is FQNEAQ (reference sequence). V was shortened by 8 bases and J by 7 bases, with 6 bases between the two germline ends. This CDR3 reads CASQKNEQFF. The CDR3 DNA is TGTGCCAGCCAGAAAAATGAGCAGTTCTTC.

The chain is built from TRBV7-2 and TRBJ1-1; TRBD1 aligns across 10 bases. The J segment lost 11 bases and the V segment lost 1 base, leaving 7 bases of the junction unmatched. Germline V gene lookup returns CDR1 SGHTA and CDR2 FQGNSA. The CDR3 runs to 14 residues. The CDR3 region has the DNA TGTGCCAGCAGCTTAGGGACAGGGGGAGCGGGGGCTTTCTTT. Its translation: CASSLGTGGAGAFF. The full variable domain, rest sourced from reference TRBV7-2 and TRBJ1-1, is GAGVSQSPSNKVTEKGKDVELRCDPISGHTALYWYRQSLGQGLEFLIYFQGNSAPDKSGLPSDRFSAERTGGSVSTLTIQRTQQEDSAVYLCASSLGTGGAGAFFGQGTRLTVV.

CDR3 region: CASRASGANEQFF. DNA for the CDR3: TGTGCCAGCAGGGCTAGCGGGGCGAATGAGCAGTTCTTC. This chain connects TRBV27 to TRBJ2-1; 9 positions agree with TRBD2. Germline-derived CDR1 and CDR2 are MNHEY and SMNVEV (reference sequence). CDR3 length: 13 residues. V shed 6 bases and J 7 bases; nucleotides not matched to a gene: 4.

The chain couples TRBV5-1 to TRBJ2-3; D might be TRBD1 (6 bases). This CDR3 has 15 residues. The germline V gene has CDR1 SGHRS and CDR2 YFSETQ. Trimming took off 1 base at V and 2 bases at J, with 11 bases between the two ends. This chain's CDR3 is CASSLRAGVTDTQYF. The CDR3 coding sequence is TGCGCCAGCAGCTTGAGGGCAGGGGTCACAGATACGCAGTATTTT.

The V and J genes are TRBV5-5 and TRBJ1-2, with 7 bases aligning to TRBD1. Germline CDR1 is SGHKS and CDR2 is YYEKEE (reference sequence). The junction had 7 bases not matched to a gene; V was cut back by 0 bases and J by 5 bases. The CDR3 has 15 residues. In DNA, the CDR3 is TGTGCCAGCAGCTTGGGAGTACAGGGGTTATATGGCTACACCTTC. Its translation is CASSLGVQGLYGYTF.

The chain couples TRBV13 to TRBJ2-7, with a weak D call TRBD1 (6 bases). The germline V gene encodes CDR1 PRHDT and CDR2 FYEKMQ (reference sequence). The CDR3 runs to 13 residues. The ends were cut back, 6 bases at V and 1 base at J, with 10 bases in the middle. Here the CDR3 reads CASRSDRSYEQYF. For the CDR3, the DNA is TGTGCCAGCAGATCCGACAGGTCCTACGAGCAGTACTTC.

The chain couples TRBV27 to TRBJ2-7; D is uncertain. This CDR3 spans 14 amino acids. The ends were cut back, 4 bases at V and 0 bases at J, with 10 bases in the middle. The V gene's germline CDR1 is MNHEY and CDR2 SMNVEV (reference sequence). The CDR3 loop reads CASSSRLTSYEQYF. The CDR3 DNA reads TGTGCCAGCAGTTCAAGACTGACCTCCTACGAGCAGTACTTC.

This chain joins TRBV4-2 and TRBJ2-7, with 8 bases aligning to TRBD2. The V and J ends lost 0 bases and 4 bases, in that order; junction bases with no gene match: 8. CDR3 size: 16 residues. Per germline, CDR1 LGHNA and CDR2 YNFKEQ. Written as DNA, the CDR3 is TGTGCCAGCAGCCAAGATCGGCTAGCGGGCGAGTACGAGCAGTACTTC. This sequence encodes CASSQDRLAGEYEQYF.

The rearrangement uses TRBV9 and TRBJ1-6; tentative D call: TRBD1 (6 bases). The CDR3 consists of 16 residues. From germline, CDR1 is SGDLS and CDR2 YYNGEE. Deletions cut 3 bases from V and 10 bases from J, with 20 bases between. The CDR3 DNA reads as TGTGCCAGCAGCGACCACCCCGGACAGTTCGACTCACCCCTCCACTTT. It is translated as CASSDHPGQFDSPLHF.

The V and J genes are TRBV28 and TRBJ2-7; a weak D match, TRBD2 (6 bases). This CDR3 contains 15 residues. Germline lookup yields CDR1 MDHEN and CDR2 SYDVKM. V shed 3 bases and J shed 0 bases, with 12 bases lying between them. CDR3 sequence (DNA): TGTGCCAGCAGTTTGGTTTCCGGGAGCTCCTACGAGCAGTACTTC. Translating gives CASSLVSGSSYEQYF. The whole variable domain, filled in from reference TRBV28 and TRBJ2-7, reads DVKVTQSSRYLVKRTGEKVFLECVQDMDHENMFWYRQDPGLGLRLIYFSYDVKMKEKGDIPEGYSVSREKKERFSLILESASTNQTSMYLCASSLVSGSSYEQYFGPGTRLTVT.

The gene calls are TRBV5-1 and TRBJ2-1, with TRBD2 matching over 11 bases. CDR3 length: 16 amino acids. Per the germline V gene, CDR1 is SGHRS and CDR2 is YFSETQ. The J segment lost 12 bases and the V segment lost 5 bases, leaving 16 bases of the junction unmatched. The CDR3 spells CASSPSGLAGVERQFF. The CDR3 DNA sequence: TGCGCCAGCAGTCCCTCCGGACTAGCGGGTGTGGAGAGGCAGTTCTTC.

The chain uses TRBV28 and TRBJ1-2, with 10 nucleotides matching TRBD1. This CDR3 has 17 amino acids. V lost 7 bases and J lost 0; bases outside the gene matches: 11. Germline V lookup: CDR1 MDHEN, CDR2 SYDVKM. The CDR3 DNA sequence: TGTGCCAGCATCTGGACAGGGGGAATGGGCCCTAACTATGGCTACACCTTC. Protein sequence: CASIWTGGMGPNYGYTF.

The chain couples TRBV6-5 to TRBJ2-7, with 11 bases lining up with TRBD1. V was pared by 6 bases and J by 7 bases, with 14 bases of the junction left unmatched. The CDR3 contains 16 residues. The germline V gene has CDR1 MNHEY and CDR2 SVGAGI. For the CDR3, the DNA is TGTGCCAGCAGCTACGTTTTCGGGACAGGGGGTTTTGAGCAGTACTTC. It translates to CASSYVFGTGGFEQYF.

This clone was counted once. The V call is TRBV9, the J call TRBJ2-1, with 9 nucleotides matching TRBD2. The V gene end was trimmed by 4 bases and the J gene end by 2 bases; junction bases not matched to a gene: 4. Germline values: CDR1 SGDLS, CDR2 YYNGEE. This CDR3 is 15 amino acids long. CDR3 protein: CASSPSGTTYNEQFF. CDR3 in DNA: TGTGCCAGCAGCCCTAGCGGGACTACCTACAATGAGCAGTTCTTC. Filled out from reference TRBV9 and TRBJ2-1, the complete variable domain reads DSGVTQTPKHLITATGQRVTLRCSPRSGDLSVYWYQQSLDQGLQFLIQYYNGEERAKGNILERFSAQQFPDLHSELNLSSLELGDSALYFCASSPSGTTYNEQFFGPGTRLTVL.

The rearrangement joins TRBV25-1 to TRBJ2-5, with D uncertain. Trimming cost V 3 bases and J 1 base, with 6 bases left between them. Germline CDR1 MGHDK, CDR2 SYGVNS. The CDR3 is 13 amino acids. CDR3 protein: CASSDPFQETQYF. Here the CDR3 DNA reads TGTGCCAGCAGTGACCCATTCCAAGAGACCCAGTACTTC.

V is TRBV30 and J is TRBJ1-1; D not resolved. V dropped 0 bases and J dropped 3 bases, with 14 bases sitting between them. Germline values: CDR1 GTSNPN, CDR2 SVGIG (reference sequence). The CDR3 spans 15 residues. CDR3 amino acids: CAWSVLPGSYTEAFF. Written as DNA, the CDR3 is TGTGCCTGGAGTGTACTTCCCGGGTCGTACACTGAAGCTTTCTTT.

The CDR3 here is CASSFWREAKNIQYF. The CDR3 region has the DNA TGTGCCAGCAGTTTCTGGAGGGAGGCCAAAAACATTCAGTACTTC. The chain joins TRBV28 to TRBJ2-4; tentative D call: TRBD2 (6 bases). The germline CDR1 and CDR2 sequences are MDHEN and SYDVKM. The CDR3 is 15 residues long. Trimming stripped 3 bases from V and 1 base from J, with 10 bases between. The full variable domain, rest sourced from reference TRBV28 and TRBJ2-4, is DVKVTQSSRYLVKRTGEKVFLECVQDMDHENMFWYRQDPGLGLRLIYFSYDVKMKEKGDIPEGYSVSREKKERFSLILESASTNQTSMYLCASSFWREAKNIQYFGAGTRLSVL.

The chain carries TRBV4-1 and TRBJ1-3; D might be TRBD1 (5 bases). The ends were cut back, 4 bases at V and 2 bases at J, with 21 bases in the middle. Germline assignment: CDR1 MGHRA and CDR2 YSYEKL. This CDR3 region has 18 residues. The CDR3 is CASSPKGWGESAGNTIYF. CDR3 bases: TGCGCCAGCAGCCCAAAGGGCTGGGGGGAATCGGCTGGAAACACCATATATTTT.

This rearrangement joins TRBV2 to TRBJ1-1; D is uncertain. Trimming cost V 8 bases and J 0 bases, with 19 bases left between them. Germline CDR1 and CDR2: SNHLY and FYNNEI. The CDR3 spans 16 residues. This CDR3 is CASGLGRGKVNTEAFF. The CDR3 DNA sequence: TGTGCCAGCGGATTAGGGAGAGGGAAAGTGAACACTGAAGCTTTCTTT.

V is TRBV5-1 and J is TRBJ2-7, with 8 bases fitting TRBD2. The trim removed 4 bases at V and 2 bases at J, leaving 5 bases unmatched. The CDR3 consists of 14 residues. Per germline, CDR1 SGHRS and CDR2 YFSETQ. This CDR3 reads CASSPGGAAYEQYF. CDR3 nucleotides: TGCGCCAGCAGCCCGGGGGGGGCAGCCTACGAGCAGTACTTC.

The chain has TRBV12-5 and TRBJ2-7; perhaps TRBD2 as D (5 bases). The ends were cut back, 2 bases at V and 4 bases at J, with 12 bases in the middle. The CDR3 consists of 14 residues. Germline assignment: CDR1 LGHNT and CDR2 FRNRAP. The CDR3 here is CASGLRPAAYEQYF. Here the CDR3 DNA reads TGTGCTAGTGGTTTGAGGCCAGCGGCGTACGAGCAGTACTTC.

This chain joins TRBV6-9 and TRBJ1-2; 7 nucleotides agree with TRBD1. The J segment lost 2 bases and the V segment lost 5 bases, leaving 11 bases of the junction unmatched. CDR3 length equals 16 residues. Germline V gene lookup returns CDR1 MNHGY and CDR2 SVAAGI. For the CDR3, the DNA is TGTGCCAGCAGTCGACAGGGAGCCCTACGCAACTATGGCTACACCTTC. This gives the protein CASSRQGALRNYGYTF.

V gene TRBV7-2 combines with J gene TRBJ2-1, with 11 bases lining up with TRBD2. Trimming cost V 7 bases and J 3 bases; bases outside gene matches: 8. In germline, CDR1 is SGHTA, CDR2 FQGNSA. The CDR3 has 16 amino acids. The CDR3 reads CASISSGRTDYNEQFF. As DNA, the CDR3 is TGTGCCAGCATCTCTAGCGGGAGGACGGACTACAATGAGCAGTTCTTC.

The chain employs TRBV28 and TRBJ2-4; no clear D. The CDR3 sequence is 17 residues long. The germline CDR1 and CDR2 sequences are MDHEN and SYDVKM. The V end was cut by 5 bases, the J end by 0 bases, with 17 bases between. CDR3 DNA: TGTGCCAGCAGTGTTACGAGAGTCTATGTAGCCAAAAACATTCAGTACTTC. Its translation is CASSVTRVYVAKNIQYF.

The chain employs TRBV27 and TRBJ1-1; TRBD1 might be the D (6 bases). Germline lookup yields CDR1 MNHEY and CDR2 SMNVEV (reference sequence). Trimming left V 5 bases short and J 6 bases short, with 16 bases between. The CDR3 covers 14 residues. CDR3 region: CASSRRTGIPEAFF. As DNA, the CDR3 is TGTGCCAGCAGTCGCCGTACAGGGATCCCTGAAGCTTTCTTT.

This clone was observed a handful of times. V is TRBV9 and J is TRBJ1-3; D unresolved. The CDR3 sequence is 14 residues long. Germline CDR1 is SGDLS and CDR2 is YYNGEE. V was trimmed by 0 bases and J by 4 bases, leaving 8 bases between them. The CDR3 bases are TGTGCCAGCAGCGTAGACTCCCTCGGAAACACCATATATTTT. Residues: CASSVDSLGNTIYF. Full variable domain (outside the CDR3, taken from reference TRBV9 and TRBJ1-3): DSGVTQTPKHLITATGQRVTLRCSPRSGDLSVYWYQQSLDQGLQFLIQYYNGEERAKGNILERFSAQQFPDLHSELNLSSLELGDSALYFCASSVDSLGNTIYFGEGSWLTVV.